Shown below are 21 T cell receptor beta chains from a single sample sequenced in a study of cytomegalovirus exposure and HLA in healthy donors. TCRdb's table, derived via immunoSEQ multiplex PCR, lists solely in-frame clones and lacks some. The sample holds roughly 110,000 clones, less than 90% seen once. Material for sequencing was PBMCs. The receptors were sampled from a woman aged 18-29 years in good health and CMV-seropositive.

This chain's CDR3 is CASSLERGRNNEQFF. CDR3 bases: TGTGCCAGCAGCTTGGAGCGGGGGAGAAACAATGAGCAGTTCTTC. The rearrangement joins TRBV7-6 to TRBJ2-1; TRBD2 aligns across 8 bases. The V gene's germline CDR1 is SGHVS and CDR2 FNYEAQ. CDR3 length: 15 residues. The V and J ends lost 3 bases and 5 bases, in that order; junction bases with no gene match: 6.

V gene TRBV7-9 combines with J gene TRBJ1-6; perhaps TRBD1 as D (6 bases). This CDR3 spans 14 amino acids. V lost 4 bases and J 13 bases, leaving 17 bases between the germline ends. The germline V gene encodes CDR1 SEHNR and CDR2 FQNEAQ (reference sequence). CDR3 DNA sequence: TGTGCCAGCAGCTCGGGCAGGGGCTTAGGGCCCCTCCACTTT. It yields the protein CASSSGRGLGPLHF.

The V call is TRBV7-9, the J call TRBJ1-6; 9 bases match TRBD1. The ends lost 6 bases at V and 10 bases at J; junction bases unmatched: 7. CDR1 and CDR2 from the germline V gene are SEHNR and FQNEAQ (reference sequence). The CDR3 length is 14 residues. The CDR3 sequence is CASRAGQGKSPLHF. CDR3 in DNA: TGTGCCAGCAGGGCGGGACAGGGCAAGTCACCCCTCCACTTT. The variable domain in full, with the rest retrieved from reference TRBV7-9 and TRBJ1-6, is DTGVSQNPRHKITKRGQNVTFRCDPISEHNRLYWYRQTLGQGPEFLTYFQNEAQLEKSRLLSDRFSAERPKGSFSTLEIQRTEQGDSAMYLCASRAGQGKSPLHFGNGTRLTVT.

The J gene is TRBJ2-3, the V gene TRBV4-1, with D possibly matching TRBD1 (6 bases). The CDR3 has 14 residues. Germline values: CDR1 MGHRA, CDR2 YSYEKL. V was pared by 4 bases and J by 6 bases, with 14 bases between. The CDR3 sequence is CASSLQGVSDTQYF. In nucleotides, the CDR3 is TGCGCCAGCAGCCTACAGGGCGTGTCGGATACGCAGTATTTT.

The count of this clone is one. The chain combines TRBV10-3 with TRBJ1-2; TRBD1 matches 8 bases. The germline V gene has CDR1 ENHRY and CDR2 SYGVKD. This CDR3 has 17 amino acids. The ends lost 1 base at V and 7 bases at J; junction bases unmatched: 14. The CDR3, as DNA: TGTGCCATCAGTGAGTTCGGGTTGAGCCAGGGGGCGCGTGGCTACACCTTC. This encodes CAISEFGLSQGARGYTF.

The V and J genes are TRBV12-5 and TRBJ1-1; D uncertain. This CDR3 spans 9 amino acids. Germline loops: CDR1 LGHNT, CDR2 FRNRAP. The V end lost 7 bases, the J end lost 12 bases, and 9 bases lay between the germline ends. The CDR3 region is CASVQASFF. CDR3 nucleotides: TGTGCTAGTGTTCAAGCCTCTTTCTTT.

This chain joins TRBV5-6 and TRBJ1-5; tentative D call: TRBD1 (5 bases). Germline loops: CDR1 SGHDT, CDR2 YYEEEE. V lost 4 bases, J lost 7 bases, and 9 bases lay in between. The CDR3 covers 12 residues. The CDR3, as DNA: TGTGCCAGCAGCCAGGGTATACAGCCCCAGCATTTT. Its translation: CASSQGIQPQHF.

This clone was observed a single time. V is TRBV7-2 and J is TRBJ1-2; 9 nucleotides align to TRBD1. The junction had 11 bases not matched to a gene; V was cut back by 5 bases and J by 4 bases. Germline values: CDR1 SGHTA, CDR2 FQGNSA. The CDR3 has 16 residues. As DNA, the CDR3 is TGTGCCAGCAGCCAGTTACAGGGGGCAGGAAGCTATGGCTACACCTTC. Protein sequence: CASSQLQGAGSYGYTF.

The V and J genes are TRBV11-2 and TRBJ2-1; 8 bases map to TRBD1. Germline CDR1 is SGHAT and CDR2 is FQNNGV. After removal of 3 bases from V and 9 bases from J, the junction contained 13 bases not matched to a gene. This CDR3 is built from 16 residues. This chain's CDR3 is CASSLAFDRGESEQFF. The CDR3 coding sequence is TGTGCCAGCAGCTTGGCTTTTGACAGGGGAGAAAGTGAGCAGTTCTTC.

The chain links TRBV27 to TRBJ2-7; tentatively, D is TRBD1 (5 bases). Germline-derived CDR1 and CDR2 are MNHEY and SMNVEV (reference sequence). The CDR3 covers 18 residues. Trimming stripped 3 bases from V and 4 bases from J, with 25 bases between. The CDR3 bases are TGTGCCAGCAGTTTTCTTAGCAGGGTGCCTAATGGGTTTTACGAGCAGTACTTC. Its protein product is CASSFLSRVPNGFYEQYF.

V usage is TRBV9 and J usage is TRBJ2-4, with 7 bases fitting TRBD1. J lost 8 bases, V lost 3 bases, and 2 bases had no gene match. The germline V gene encodes CDR1 SGDLS and CDR2 YYNGEE. The CDR3 spans 12 residues. Here the CDR3 reads CASSGQGDIQYF. For the CDR3, the DNA is TGTGCCAGCAGCGGGCAGGGGGACATTCAGTACTTC.

This clone is a singleton in its sample. V gene TRBV6-5 combines with J gene TRBJ1-5, with D perhaps TRBD1 (5 bases). The CDR3 sequence is 15 residues long. Germline V CDR1 and CDR2: MNHEY, SVGAGI. The V end lost 2 bases, the J end lost 2 bases, and 10 bases lay between the germline ends. CDR3: CASSYRQGGNQPQHF. The CDR3 DNA reads as TGTGCCAGCAGTTACCGCCAGGGTGGCAATCAGCCCCAGCATTTT.

The rearrangement links TRBV10-2 to TRBJ2-2; TRBD2 agrees at 13 bases. The V gene end was trimmed by 6 bases and the J gene end by 4 bases; junction bases not matched to a gene: 8. Per germline, CDR1 WSHSY and CDR2 SAAADI. This CDR3 is 17 amino acids long. The CDR3 reads CASSSGLAGAFTGELFF. The CDR3 region has the DNA TGCGCCAGCAGCTCCGGACTAGCGGGGGCCTTCACCGGGGAGCTGTTTTTT.

The chain joins TRBV5-6 to TRBJ2-3; a possible D gene is TRBD1 (6 bases). CDR1 and CDR2 (germline): SGHDT, YYEEEE. V shed 1 base and J shed 5 bases, with 17 bases lying between them. There are 16 residues in the CDR3. CDR3 DNA sequence: TGTGCCAGCAGCTTGTCTGTCACAGGGACCCTAGATACGCAGTATTTT. Amino acid sequence: CASSLSVTGTLDTQYF.

The gene calls are TRBV9 and TRBJ1-3, with TRBD1 matching over 9 bases. This CDR3 comprises 19 residues. With V trimmed by 3 bases and J by 3 bases, 16 bases remained unmatched. The germline CDR1 and CDR2 sequences are SGDLS and YYNGEE. The CDR3 DNA sequence: TGTGCCAGCAGCGGCGGGACCTGGGGACAGGGAGTAATTGGAAACACCATATATTTT. It codes for CASSGGTWGQGVIGNTIYF. The full variable domain, its missing parts supplied by reference TRBV9 and TRBJ1-3, is DSGVTQTPKHLITATGQRVTLRCSPRSGDLSVYWYQQSLDQGLQFLIQYYNGEERAKGNILERFSAQQFPDLHSELNLSSLELGDSALYFCASSGGTWGQGVIGNTIYFGEGSWLTVV.

V is TRBV6-6 and J is TRBJ2-5; 8 bases match TRBD2. J was trimmed by 4 bases and V by 6 bases; bases with no gene match: 10. The CDR3 runs to 15 residues. Germline CDR1 reads MNHNY; CDR2 reads SVGAGI (reference sequence). The CDR3 DNA reads as TGTGCCAGCAGCCCCGGGCGGGGGGAAGGAGAGACCCAGTACTTC. It encodes CASSPGRGEGETQYF.

This rearrangement joins TRBV27 to TRBJ1-1; TRBD1 matches 11 bases. The CDR3 totals 16 residues. Germline CDR1 and CDR2: MNHEY and SMNVEV (reference sequence). The J segment lost 2 bases and the V segment lost 5 bases, leaving 7 bases of the junction unmatched. CDR3 loop: CASSADRGRENTEAFF. The CDR3 DNA reads as TGTGCCAGCAGTGCGGACAGGGGGCGTGAAAACACTGAAGCTTTCTTT.

The chain is built from TRBV2 and TRBJ2-5, with 8 bases lining up with TRBD2. V shed 7 bases, J shed 5 bases, and the junction held 15 bases outside the gene matches. Germline-derived CDR1 and CDR2 are SNHLY and FYNNEI. This CDR3 is 16 amino acids long. DNA for the CDR3: TGTGCCAGCAACCCTTCTCAGGCGGGGGGTGAGGAGACCCAGTACTTC. It specifies CASNPSQAGGEETQYF.

The chain is built from TRBV28 and TRBJ2-2, with 9 nucleotides matching TRBD1. The V segment lost 5 bases and the J segment 15 bases; nucleotides outside the gene matches: 13. Germline V gene sequence: CDR1 MDHEN, CDR2 SYDVKM. The CDR3 spans 14 residues. The DNA for the CDR3 is TGTGCCAGCAGTCCCTACAGGGGGCGCGGGTTTGTGTTTTTT. This codes for CASSPYRGRGFVFF.

The chain carries TRBV7-6 and TRBJ2-3; D gene unclear. The CDR3 has 12 residues. Germline V gene lookup returns CDR1 SGHVS and CDR2 FNYEAQ. The germline V and J ends were trimmed by 5 bases and 1 base, with 4 bases remaining between them. The CDR3 spells CASSPGTDTQYF. CDR3 DNA: TGTGCCAGCAGCCCGGGCACAGATACGCAGTATTTT.

V and J are TRBV28 and TRBJ1-1; D ambiguous. CDR1 is MDHEN, CDR2 SYDVKM, per germline. CDR3 length: 15 residues. The ends were cut back, 2 bases at V and 4 bases at J, with 14 bases in the middle. The CDR3 here is CASSLAGFKGTEAFF. The CDR3 DNA follows: TGTGCCAGCAGTTTAGCGGGGTTTAAAGGCACTGAAGCTTTCTTT.